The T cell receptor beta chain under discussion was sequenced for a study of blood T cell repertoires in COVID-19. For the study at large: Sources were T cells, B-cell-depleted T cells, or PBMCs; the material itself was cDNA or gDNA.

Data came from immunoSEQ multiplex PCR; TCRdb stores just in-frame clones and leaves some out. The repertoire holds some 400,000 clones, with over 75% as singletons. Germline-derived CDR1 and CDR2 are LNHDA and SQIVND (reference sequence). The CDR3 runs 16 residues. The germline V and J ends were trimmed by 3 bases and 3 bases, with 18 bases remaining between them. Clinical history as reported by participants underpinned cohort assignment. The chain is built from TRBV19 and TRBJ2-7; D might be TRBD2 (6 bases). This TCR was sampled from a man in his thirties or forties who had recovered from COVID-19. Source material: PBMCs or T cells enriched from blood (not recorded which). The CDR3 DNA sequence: TGTGCCAGTAGTATCTCTAGCGCGGAGGGTTTCTACGAGCAGTACTTC. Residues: CASSISSAEGFYEQYF.